This T cell receptor (beta chain) was recorded in a study of T cells in Graves' hyperthyroidism and ophthalmopathy. General observations from the study: Most clonotypes that expanded in the thyroid above 0.001 also showed up in blood.

V lost 3 bases and J lost 4, with 10 bases in between. This CDR3 spans 14 amino acids. Per the germline V gene, CDR1 is MDHEN and CDR2 is SYDVKM. At least ten counts were recorded for this clonotype. Its antigen is currently unknown. The investigators amplified TCR beta CDR3 regions from RNA transcripts. The HTBI primer set served for first-round RT-PCR of the TCR CDR3. TCRdb reprocessed the multiplex PCR reads with MiXCR, giving one entry per CDR3 protein. The sample has about 560,000 distinct CDR3 sequences; roughly a sixth are singletons. Patients aged 18 to 65 had newly diagnosed hyperthyroidism that had lasted under 2 months. A roughly 10 ml volume of fresh peripheral blood provided the PBMCs.

This sequence joins TRBV28 and TRBJ2-1; no clear D gene. The source material was blood. The sequence derives from a woman between 18 and 30 years old with Graves' hyperthyroidism. CDR3 bases: TGTGCCAGCAGTTTTACGCACTTATACAATGAGCAGTTCTTC. Translating it yields CASSFTHLYNEQFF.